This T cell receptor beta chain was captured in a study of shared clonotypes between healthy human individuals (dated by TCRdb to about 2020). As for the study more broadly: The cohort included a few men and a couple of women between 18 and 49 years of age. For each donor, CD4 naive and CD4 memory were each given three plates, CD8 naive was given two plates, and CD8 memory was given one plate. Per donor, leukapheresis produced somewhere between about 0.85 and 10 billion PBMCs. The study deeply sequenced blood TCR repertoires of about five healthy adults to estimate repertoire size and the extent of clonotype sharing between individuals. Libraries were prepared and TCR repertoires were sequenced by different laboratories using diverse techniques, in order to increase sequencing depth and limit assay-specific biases.

Donors were healthy HIV-negative adults with no recently reported acute infections or vaccinations. Every donor was a Caucasian adult residing in Nashville, Tennessee, USA. CD4+ T cells were enriched by magnetic negative selection; naive cells were then positively selected on CD45RA, and the negative fraction formed the memory subset. After blood collection by leukapheresis, PBMCs were isolated using Ficoll-Histopaque density gradient centrifugation and then cryopreserved in the vapor phase of liquid nitrogen. Analytical flow cytometry was used to check the purity and quantity of each magnetically sorted T cell population. Genomic DNA was isolated from each sorted fraction and quantified by UV absorbance on a Nanodrop 2000c. Using the deep immunoSEQ assay, multiplex PCR amplified TCR CDR3 regions from genomic DNA. Extracted genomic DNA from each cell subset was spread evenly across all wells of several immunoSEQ 96-well plates, with each plate serving as a replicate. For sorted subsets, roughly 200 ng of genomic DNA, equivalent to tens of thousands of T cell genomes, went into each replicate PCR. Purified libraries were measured with a Qubit 3.0 fluorometer, size-checked on a Bioanalyzer 2100, and measured again with the KAPA Library Quantification kit. A separate single-read 150-cycle Illumina NextSeq 550 flow cell was used to sequence each immunoSEQ 96-well plate. The paper's data handling went like this. Because only junctional sequences without quality scores were contained in the immunoSEQ output, filtering matching that applied to full-length reads could not be performed. Sequences were annotated with PyIR, a Python wrapper for IgBLAST v1.9, and V/J genes and CDR3 were assigned using IMGT germline references. Reads with weak V/J assignments (E-value above 1e-6), missing CDR3, stop codons, out-of-frame junctions, or ambiguous translated residues were removed. V3J clonotypes were defined as sequences sharing an identical inferred V gene, J gene, and CDR3 amino acid sequence. The percentage overlap between two repertoires was calculated by dividing the number of shared unique clonotypes by the size of the smaller repertoire. Repertoire richness was assessed with RTK rarefaction, the Chao1 estimator, and Recon v2.1 estimates of unobserved clonotypes. Generation probabilities for all TCRbeta clonotypes obtained by the gDNA method from a few donors were computed using OLGA. The clones in this table, taken by TCRdb from immuneACCESS, are in-frame only. Not every clone is retained; where verified, under half of the shortfall comes from an unresolved V gene, and the cause of the rest is unknown. V and J calls and clone size are as listed in that table; D and trimming were resolved from the DNA. The table for this sample lists approximately 2.5 million clones; 80% to 95% of them were counted only once. 0.35% to 0.45% of the sample lies in the top ten.

This clone has more than one count but fewer than ten. Its cognate antigen has yet to be identified. Qualities for individual bases were not recorded, and no much larger clone is one base off. What the work shows at the level of the full study, not this receptor alone: Pairwise subsampling indicated that sequencing depth was expected to affect the degree of clonotype sharing among donors. About 5% of naive CD4, 3.5% of naive CD8, approximately 2.2% of memory CD4, and about 0.4% of memory CD8 clonotypes were shared across a few donors. The small number of donors limited the genetic and exposure-history diversity represented. Incomplete sequencing was indicated by rarefaction of sorted-subset datasets, despite the large sequencing depth. Higher generation probabilities were observed for clonotypes shared by all four sorted-subset donors than for non-shared clonotypes. Larger estimated clonotype richness was generally found for naive subsets than for memory subsets. Only blood was sampled, and tissue TCR repertoires likely differ from those in blood.

Sequenced input: naive CD4+ T cells from PBMCs. The sample's cell subset or site label, in plain terms: CD45RA+ positively selected. The clonotype originates from a man between 18 and 35 years old in good health. Some clones in this sample may be carry-over from other donors' samples.

The DNA reads TGCGCCAGCAGCTCCGGGCCGACCTACGAGCAGTACTTC. This encodes CASSSGPTYEQYF. The chain links TRBV5-1 with TRBJ2-7; the D gene cannot be named for sure. Its CDR3 holds 13 amino acids, cysteine through phenylalanine. Left in the record is the CDR3 DNA by itself, 39 bases read in frame from the first base. Relative to germline, V is 3 bases shorter and J is 2 bases shorter, with 9 bases between their ends. CDR1 is given as SGHRS and CDR2 as YFSETQ, both from the germline V gene.